These T cell receptor beta chains were read from a single sample in a study of graft-versus-host responses after intestinal transplantation. Generated by immunoSEQ multiplex PCR, the TCRdb table keeps only in-frame clones and is missing some. Among about 90,000 clones, 80% to 95% were seen once, and the ten largest hold around 1.2%. These receptors lack a known antigen. The starting material was unstimulated CD8+ T cells sorted from spleen or lymph node cells, obtained before transplant. These receptors all stem from a human donor who was the organ donor for an intestinal transplant. CDR3s include the opening cysteine and the closing phenylalanine or tryptophan. The order of the fields is D gene, V gene, clone size, J gene, CDR3 DNA, CDR3 protein. A D gene is named only where the DNA matches it firmly. Expanded clones get a size class; other rows say once, few or many, or leave the size out.

-	TRBV18	-	TRBJ1-2	TGTGCCAGCTCGCTCCCAGTCACAGCTAACTATGGCTACACCTTC	CASSLPVTANYGYTF
-	TRBV9	-	TRBJ2-1	TGTGCCAGCAGCGTAGGAAGGGGGGGCCACAATGAGCAGTTCTTC	CASSVGRGGHNEQFF
TRBD1	TRBV6-4	-	TRBJ2-7	TGTGCCAGCAGGAAGGGGCCAGGGGGCTTATTTGGGCAGTACTTC	CASRKGPGGLFGQYF
-	TRBV13	-	TRBJ1-6	TGTGCCAGCAGCCCACCCCCTGGGGCTAATTCACCCCTCCACTTT	CASSPPPGANSPLHF
-	TRBV19	-	TRBJ1-3	TGTGCCAGTAGTGTCCCCCCCGGGGGCACCATATATTTT	CASSVPPGGTIYF
TRBD2	TRBV7-9	-	TRBJ2-3	TGTGCCAGCAGCTCTAACCCAGCGGGGGACACAGATACGCAGTATTTT	CASSSNPAGDTDTQYF
TRBD2	TRBV4-2	once	TRBJ2-1	TGTGCCAGCAGCCAAGATCCGGCGGGGGTCCCCAATGAGCAGTTCTTC	CASSQDPAGVPNEQFF
-	TRBV19	-	TRBJ1-1	TGTGCCAGTATTGCGGGGGCCACTGAAGCTTTCTTT	CASIAGATEAFF
-	TRBV27	once	TRBJ1-2	TGTGCCAGCAGTTTTGCAGGGCCCCTGAACTATGGCTACACCTTC	CASSFAGPLNYGYTF
TRBD1	TRBV27	-	TRBJ2-3	TGTGCCAGCAGTCCCTTGGACAGGGGCACAGATACGCAGTATTTT	CASSPLDRGTDTQYF
TRBD1	TRBV7-9	-	TRBJ2-7	TGTGCCAGCAGCTTTGACAGGGGTACCTACGAGCAGTACTTC	CASSFDRGTYEQYF
-	TRBV6-1	-	TRBJ1-5	TGTGCCAGCAGCTACTACAGGCCCAATCAGCCCCAGCATTTT	CASSYYRPNQPQHF
-	TRBV10-3	once	TRBJ2-7	TGTGCCATCAGTGAGTCGGTCGGGGGAGCGGGTTCCTACGAGCAGTACTTC	CAISESVGGAGSYEQYF
-	TRBV30	-	TRBJ1-1	TGTGCCTGGAGTGCAGGGGCGCGGACTGAAGCTTTCTTT	CAWSAGARTEAFF
TRBD1	TRBV13	-	TRBJ2-5	TGTGCCAGCAGCTCGCGACAGGGGGAAATTCAGGAGACCCAGTACTTC	CASSSRQGEIQETQYF
-	TRBV7-3	-	TRBJ1-1	TGTGCCAGCAGCTTCCGGGCGGGAGACACTGAAGCTTTCTTT	CASSFRAGDTEAFF
-	TRBV6-6	-	TRBJ2-3	TGTGCCTCAGGGGCCCTCACAGATACGCAGTATTTT	CASGALTDTQYF
TRBD1	TRBV6-1	-	TRBJ2-2	TGTGCCAGCAGCGCGGACAGGGGAAACACCGGGGAGCTGTTTTTT	CASSADRGNTGELFF
-	TRBV5-4	-	TRBJ2-4	TGTGCCAGCAGCTTAGTCGTTTTTGGGACTGCCTTCGTGGGGATTCAGTACTTC	CASSLVVFGTAFVGIQYF
-	TRBV19	-	TRBJ1-2	TGTGCCAGTATGGAGGCCTCTCGCTATGGCTACACCTTC	CASMEASRYGYTF
-	TRBV28	-	TRBJ2-1	TGTGCCAGCAGCGACAATGAGCAGTTCTTC	CASSDNEQFF
TRBD1	TRBV11-2	-	TRBJ1-1	TGTGCCAGCAACCCGACAGGGAGGAACACTGAAGCTTTCTTT	CASNPTGRNTEAFF
-	TRBV2	-	TRBJ2-1	TGTGCCAGCAGTGAAGGGCGGATTAACTACAATGAGCAGTTCTTC	CASSEGRINYNEQFF
TRBD2	TRBV7-9	few	TRBJ2-7	TGTGCCAGCAGCGTCCTCCAGCCGGGACTAGCGGGCTACGAGCAGTACTTC	CASSVLQPGLAGYEQYF
-	TRBV30	-	TRBJ2-7	TGTGCCTGGAGTAACGGGGTTGGGTACGAGCAGTACTTC	CAWSNGVGYEQYF
-	TRBV19	-	TRBJ1-5	TGTGCCAGTAGTATAGGGTGGGGGGGTCAGCCCCAGCATTTT	CASSIGWGGQPQHF
-	TRBV5-1	few	TRBJ1-1	TGCGCCAGCAGCTTGGGCCTTCCCGGAGCTTTCTTT	CASSLGLPGAFF
-	TRBV2	-	TRBJ2-7	TGTGCCAGCAGTGGCCAGGCTTCCTCCTTCTACGAGCAGTACTTC	CASSGQASSFYEQYF
-	TRBV27	-	TRBJ1-1	TGTGCCAGCAGTTTCCGCGTTTCTATCCAGGGGCCGAACACTGAAGCTTTCTTT	CASSFRVSIQGPNTEAFF
-	TRBV4-2	-	TRBJ2-5	TGTGCCAGCAGCTGGGGCACAGGGGGGGGTGAGACCCAGTACTTC	CASSWGTGGGETQYF
TRBD2	TRBV7-6	-	TRBJ2-1	TGTGCCAGCAGTTGGGCTAGCGGGAGGGAAGGGTATGAGCAGTTCTTC	CASSWASGREGYEQFF
TRBD2	TRBV7-9	-	TRBJ2-3	TGTGCCAGCAGCTTTAGCGGGGTCGACACAGATACGCAGTATTTT	CASSFSGVDTDTQYF